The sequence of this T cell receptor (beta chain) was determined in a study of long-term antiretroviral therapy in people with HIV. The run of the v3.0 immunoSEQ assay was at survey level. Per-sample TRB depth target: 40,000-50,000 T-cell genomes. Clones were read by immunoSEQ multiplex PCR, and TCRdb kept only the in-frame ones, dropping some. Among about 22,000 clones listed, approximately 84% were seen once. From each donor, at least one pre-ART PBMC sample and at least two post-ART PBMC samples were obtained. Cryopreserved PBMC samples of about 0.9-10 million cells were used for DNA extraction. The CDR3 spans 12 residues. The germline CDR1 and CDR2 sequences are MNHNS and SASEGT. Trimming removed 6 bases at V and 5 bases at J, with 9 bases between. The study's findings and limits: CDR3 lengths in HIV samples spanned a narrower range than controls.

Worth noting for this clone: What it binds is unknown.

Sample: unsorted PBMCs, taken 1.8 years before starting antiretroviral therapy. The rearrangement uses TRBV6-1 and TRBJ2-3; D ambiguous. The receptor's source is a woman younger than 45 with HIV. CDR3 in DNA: TGTGCCAGCAGCCAACAAGGAGATACGCAGTATTTT. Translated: CASSQQGDTQYF.